This note documents a single T cell receptor beta chain sequence. In the study's own analysis: Counts of nucleated cells, estimated from reference gene primer amplification, were obtained. The data were produced by immunoSEQ multiplex PCR, yet TCRdb's version contains in-frame clones alone and is incomplete. V and J calls and clone size are given by that table; D and trimming were obtained from the DNA. The profile shows 70,000 to 90,000 clones, around 67% of them singletons. These data belong to a study of blood T cell repertoires in COVID-19. Study-wide background: Sites in the United States, Italy and Spain provided acute and convalescent COVID-19 samples. PBMCs, B-cell-depleted T cells, or T cells were the source of the cDNA or gDNA that made up the material.

V dropped 4 bases and J dropped 4; count of bases not matched to a gene: 15. The CDR3 has 18 amino acids. CDR1 SGHTA and CDR2 FQGTGA come from the germline V gene. The source of this sequence is a human donor with acute or convalescent COVID-19. The donor label of this sample is uncertain. The chain recombines TRBV7-3 with TRBJ2-1, with TRBD1 matching 8 bases. Sequenced material: peripheral blood. The CDR3 DNA sequence: TGTGCCAGCAGCTCACGAAGAACCGGGACAGGTTCATACAATGAGCAGTTCTTC. The encoded protein is CASSSRRTGTGSYNEQFF.